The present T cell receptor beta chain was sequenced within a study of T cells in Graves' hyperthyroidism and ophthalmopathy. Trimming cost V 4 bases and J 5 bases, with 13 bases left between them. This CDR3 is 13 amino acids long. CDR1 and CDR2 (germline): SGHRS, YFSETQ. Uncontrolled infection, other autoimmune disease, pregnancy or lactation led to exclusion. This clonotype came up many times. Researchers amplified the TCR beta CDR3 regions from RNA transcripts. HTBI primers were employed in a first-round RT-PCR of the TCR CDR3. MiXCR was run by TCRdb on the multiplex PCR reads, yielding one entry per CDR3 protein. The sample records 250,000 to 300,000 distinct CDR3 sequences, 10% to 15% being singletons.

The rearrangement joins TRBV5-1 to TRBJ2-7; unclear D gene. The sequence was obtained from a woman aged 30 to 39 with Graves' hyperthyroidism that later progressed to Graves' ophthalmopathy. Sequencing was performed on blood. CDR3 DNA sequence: TGCGCCAGCAGCCCGGCCACACGTAACGAGCAGTACTTC. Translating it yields CASSPATRNEQYF.